The rows below give T cell receptor beta chains drawn from one sample of a study of blood T cell repertoires in COVID-19. TCRdb's table, derived via immunoSEQ multiplex PCR, lists solely in-frame clones and lacks some. The table lists 50,000 to 65,000 clones, around four fifths of them singletons, with approximately 6.8% in the top ten. Specimen: peripheral blood. These receptors all come from a woman in her forties or fifties with active or convalescent COVID-19. Each CDR3 is given with its conserved first and last residue. The order of the fields is V gene, J gene, clone size, D gene, CDR3 protein, CDR3 DNA. The D gene is left open where the match is weak. Clone size appears in some rows only: once, few, many, or a class for an expanded clone.

TRBV7-8	TRBJ2-3	NA	NA	CASSLSEDTQYF	TGTGCCAGCAGCCTTAGCGAGGATACGCAGTATTTT
TRBV24-1	TRBJ2-5	once	NA	CATSDGARETQYF	TGTGCCACCAGTGATGGGGCCCGGGAGACCCAGTACTTC
TRBV24-1	TRBJ2-1	few	TRBD2	CATSDLASGRGNFLGEQFF	TGTGCCACCAGTGATTTGGCTAGCGGGAGAGGCAATTTTCTAGGGGAGCAGTTCTTC
TRBV6-2/TRBV6-3	TRBJ1-5	NA	TRBD1	CASSYPAIGTGNQPQHF	TGTGCCAGCAGTTACCCGGCGATAGGGACAGGCAATCAGCCCCAGCATTTT
TRBV4-2	TRBJ1-1	few	NA	CASSQAPAGTEAFF	TGTGCCAGCAGCCAAGCCCCGGCGGGCACTGAAGCTTTCTTT
TRBV30	TRBJ1-2	NA	NA	CAWSLQGRSPTF	TGTGCCTGGAGCTTGCAGGGGCGAAGCCCCACCTTC
TRBV12-3/TRBV12-4	TRBJ1-1	NA	NA	CASSTMRSEAFF	TGTGCCAGCAGCACAATGAGGTCTGAAGCTTTCTTT
TRBV3-1/TRBV3-2	TRBJ2-7	few	TRBD1	CASSPGQVLTYEQYF	TGTGCCAGCAGCCCTGGACAGGTTCTAACCTACGAGCAGTACTTC
TRBV23-1	TRBJ2-2	NA	TRBD2	CTLSRRREDGGELFF	TGCACCCTAAGTCGACGGCGGGAGGACGGCGGGGAGCTGTTTTTT
TRBV2	TRBJ2-1	NA	NA	CASSESVEQFF	TGTGCCAGCAGTGAATCCGTAGAGCAGTTCTTC
TRBV4-2	TRBJ2-5	few	TRBD2	CASSQRATSGTGSEETQYF	TGTGCCAGCAGCCAAAGGGCGACTAGCGGGACTGGGAGCGAAGAGACCCAGTACTTC
TRBV28	TRBJ1-4	NA	NA	CASSFREGQSNEKLFF	TGTGCCAGCAGTTTTCGGGAAGGCCAGTCTAATGAAAAACTGTTTTTT
TRBV5-1	TRBJ1-4	NA	NA	CASSPGRGSAATNEKLFF	TGCGCCAGCAGCCCTGGAAGGGGTTCGGCAGCAACTAATGAAAAACTGTTTTTT
TRBV19	TRBJ2-7	NA	NA	CASSDGSSYEQYF	TGTGCCAGTTCGGACGGGAGCTCCTACGAGCAGTACTTC
TRBV6-5	TRBJ1-1	NA	NA	CASDWNTEAFF	TGTGCCAGCGACTGGAACACTGAAGCTTTCTTT
TRBV29-1	TRBJ1-2	few	NA	CSVVPGPGGYGYTF	TGCAGCGTCGTCCCGGGACCCGGGGGCTATGGCTACACCTTC
TRBV29-1	TRBJ2-1	NA	NA	CSVGISTVLSYNEQFF	TGCAGCGTTGGGATATCGACAGTTCTCTCCTACAATGAGCAGTTCTTC
TRBV4-3	TRBJ1-4	NA	NA	CASSQLLATNEKLFF	TGCGCCAGCAGCCAACTTTTAGCAACTAATGAAAAACTGTTTTTT
TRBV5-8	TRBJ2-3	NA	NA	CASSLAVRTDTQYF	TGTGCCAGCAGCTTGGCGGTACGCACAGATACGCAGTATTTT
TRBV7-9	TRBJ2-4	NA	TRBD1	CASSLGVTGGLAKNIQYF	TGTGCCAGCAGCTTAGGGGTGACAGGGGGCCTAGCCAAAAACATTCAGTACTTC
TRBV6-5	TRBJ2-5	NA	NA	CASSQGETQYF	TGTGCCAGCAGCCAGGGGGAGACCCAGTACTTC
TRBV7-2	TRBJ1-5	few	NA	CASGTVAGVSNQPQHF	TGTGCCAGCGGGACGGTAGCAGGGGTAAGCAATCAGCCCCAGCATTTT
TRBV6-5	TRBJ2-1	NA	NA	CASSPASSYNEQFF	TGTGCCAGCAGTCCAGCGAGCTCCTACAATGAGCAGTTCTTC
TRBV27	TRBJ2-2	NA	NA	CASSLQEDTGELFF	TGTGCCAGCAGTTTGCAGGAGGACACCGGGGAGCTGTTTTTT
TRBV29-1	TRBJ2-3	NA	TRBD2	CSGGDYGTDTQYF	TGCAGCGGGGGGGACTACGGCACAGATACGCAGTATTTT
TRBV7-9	TRBJ1-2	NA	NA	CASTPSRDYGYTF	TGTGCCAGCACCCCGAGCAGGGACTATGGCTACACCTTC
TRBV30	TRBJ2-5	NA	NA	CAWSRQIQETQYF	TGTGCCTGGAGCCGACAGATCCAAGAGACCCAGTACTTC
TRBV20-1	TRBJ2-3	NA	TRBD1	CSASVPGQGMEDTQYF	TGCAGTGCTAGTGTTCCGGGACAGGGGATGGAAGATACGCAGTATTTT
TRBV19	TRBJ2-6	NA	TRBD1	CASSAYGTGSRNGANVLTF	TGTGCCAGTAGTGCCTACGGGACAGGATCCCGGAACGGGGCCAACGTCCTGACTTTC
TRBV14	TRBJ2-1	NA	NA	CASSQGLDSKEQFF	TGTGCCAGCAGCCAAGGACTAGACAGTAAAGAGCAGTTCTTC
TRBV5-4	TRBJ2-1	NA	TRBD1	CASSSRKQGAWNEQFF	TGTGCCAGCAGCTCCCGTAAGCAGGGGGCCTGGAATGAGCAGTTCTTC
TRBV12-5	TRBJ2-1	NA	NA	CASGLIDNEQFF	TGTGCTAGTGGTTTGATAGACAATGAGCAGTTCTTC
TRBV27	TRBJ2-1	once	NA	CASSPPRGSYNEQFF	TGTGCCAGCAGTCCCCCCCGGGGCTCCTACAATGAGCAGTTCTTC
TRBV19	TRBJ2-3	NA	NA	CASSIWAGDTQYF	TGTGCCAGTAGTATTTGGGCGGGAGATACGCAGTATTTT
TRBV6-5	TRBJ2-3	many	NA	CASSLGSFPTDTQYF	TGTGCCAGCAGTCTCGGGTCGTTTCCCACAGATACGCAGTATTTT
TRBV12-5	TRBJ2-3	NA	NA	CASGLEGKTGKHGADTQYF	TGTGCTAGTGGTTTGGAGGGCAAAACAGGGAAACACGGGGCAGATACGCAGTATTTT
TRBV5-8	TRBJ1-4	few	TRBD1	CASSSRDRGLEKLFF	TGTGCCAGCAGCTCCCGGGACAGGGGGCTTGAAAAACTGTTTTTT
TRBV5-1	TRBJ1-4	NA	TRBD1	CASMSTGATNEKLFF	TGCGCCAGCATGAGTACAGGGGCAACTAATGAAAAACTGTTTTTT
TRBV6-6	TRBJ1-6	NA	TRBD1	CASNGQAYNSPLHF	TGTGCCAGCAATGGACAGGCCTATAATTCACCCCTCCACTTT
TRBV6-5	TRBJ2-5	NA	NA	CAGRRFRDFQETQYF	TGTGCCGGACGACGATTCCGGGACTTTCAAGAGACCCAGTACTTC
TRBV5-4	TRBJ2-1	NA	NA	CASSSRTVGEQFF	TGTGCCAGCAGTTCCAGGACTGTCGGTGAGCAGTTCTTC
TRBV7-2	TRBJ2-7	NA	NA	CASSLSSYEQYF	TGTGCCAGCAGCCTTAGCTCCTACGAGCAGTACTTC
TRBV5-1	TRBJ2-1	NA	TRBD2	CASKTSAGTAYNEQFF	TGCGCCAGCAAAACATCAGCGGGAACGGCTTACAATGAGCAGTTCTTC
TRBV4-1	TRBJ1-1	NA	TRBD1	CASSFGQGRGENTEAFF	TGCGCCAGCAGCTTTGGACAGGGGAGGGGGGAGAACACTGAAGCTTTCTTT
TRBV30	TRBJ1-2	NA	TRBD1	CAWEGGGYGYTF	TGTGCCTGGGAAGGGGGCGGCTATGGCTACACCTTC
TRBV7-9	TRBJ1-2	NA	NA	CASSIGPRAFDYGYTF	TGTGCCAGCAGTATTGGACCGAGGGCCTTTGACTATGGCTACACCTTC
TRBV7-3	TRBJ2-3	NA	TRBD2	CASSPSGGTGTDTQYF	TGTGCCAGCAGCCCTAGCGGGGGGACCGGCACAGATACGCAGTATTTT
TRBV3-1/TRBV3-2	TRBJ2-2	once	NA	CASSQDGTGELFF	TGTGCCAGCAGCCAAGACGGCACCGGGGAGCTGTTTTTT
TRBV7-8	TRBJ1-1	few	NA	CASSLELSLTEAFF	TGTGCCAGCAGCTTAGAATTGTCTCTCACTGAAGCTTTCTTT
TRBV21-1	TRBJ1-2	NA	NA	CASTKGAYGYTF	TGTGCCAGCACCAAAGGGGCCTATGGCTACACCTTC
TRBV30	TRBJ1-2	once	NA	CAWSAGGGYGYTF	TGTGCCTGGAGTGCCGGGGGGGGCTATGGCTACACCTTC
TRBV5-4	TRBJ1-1	NA	NA	CASSSVGARTEAFF	TGTGCCAGCAGTTCAGTAGGGGCCAGGACTGAAGCTTTCTTT
TRBV5-6	TRBJ2-5	NA	TRBD1	CASSAGGRETQYF	TGTGCCAGCAGCGCAGGGGGCCGGGAGACCCAGTACTTC
TRBV14	TRBJ1-2	NA	NA	CASSQGGSFGYTF	TGTGCCAGCAGCCAAGGAGGTTCCTTTGGCTACACCTTC